Listed here is a single TCR beta chain. The data derive from a study of patients and donors after allogeneic stem cell transplantation. With 2 bases clipped from V and 5 bases from J, the junction kept 9 bases outside the gene matches. The CDR3 is made up of 16 amino acids. CDR1 and CDR2 (germline): SEHNR, FQNEAQ (reference sequence). One entry per CDR3 protein, called by TCRdb with MiXCR from the RT-PCR reads. The profile covers approximately 99,000 distinct CDR3 sequences, with less than 45% appearing a single time and around 30% taken by the ten largest. This sequence originates from a human donor who was either an allogeneic HSCT recipient or a stem cell or donor lymphocyte infusion donor (not recorded which). It is not recorded whose cells these are; they may come from a transplant donor. Sequencing was done on a sample of blood, either unsorted or a sorted T cell fraction (not recorded which). The rearrangement uses TRBV7-9 and TRBJ1-1; 9 bases agree with TRBD1. CDR3 loop: CASSLPAGTGRTEAFF. CDR3 bases: TGTGCCAGCAGCTTACCCGCCGGGACAGGGAGGACTGAAGCTTTCTTT.